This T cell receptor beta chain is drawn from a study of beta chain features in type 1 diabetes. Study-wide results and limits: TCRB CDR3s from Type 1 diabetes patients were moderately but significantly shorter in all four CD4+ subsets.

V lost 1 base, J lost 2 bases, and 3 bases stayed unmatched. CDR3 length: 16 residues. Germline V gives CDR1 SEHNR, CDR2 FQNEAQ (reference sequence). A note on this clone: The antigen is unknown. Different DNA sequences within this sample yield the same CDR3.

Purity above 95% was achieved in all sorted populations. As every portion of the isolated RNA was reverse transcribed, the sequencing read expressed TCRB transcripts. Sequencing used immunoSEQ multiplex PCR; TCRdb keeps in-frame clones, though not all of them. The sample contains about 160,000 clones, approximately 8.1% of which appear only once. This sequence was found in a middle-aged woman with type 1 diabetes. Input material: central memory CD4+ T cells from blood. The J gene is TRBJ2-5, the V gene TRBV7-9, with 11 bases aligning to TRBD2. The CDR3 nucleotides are TGTGCCAGCAGCTTAGGGGGACTAGCGGCTCAAGAGACCCAGTACTTC. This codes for CASSLGGLAAQETQYF.